This TCR beta chain is drawn from a study of patients with pleural tuberculosis. There are many counts of this clonotype. TCRdb re-called the reads with MiXCR, one entry per CDR3 protein. Among tens of thousands of distinct CDR3 sequences listed, under 8.5% were seen once. The CDR3 sequence is 15 residues long. V lost 7 bases and J 4 bases, leaving 19 bases between the germline ends. The sequence came from a human donor with pleural tuberculosis. This chain joins TRBV12-3 or TRBV12-4 and TRBJ2-5; D possibly corresponds to TRBD1 (5 bases). The CDR3 nucleotides read TGTGCCAGCAAGACGTCAGGGAATCCGCGAGAGACCCAGTACTTC. Its protein product is CASKTSGNPRETQYF.